This T cell receptor beta chain was sequenced during a study of synovial regulatory T cells in juvenile arthritis. Here immunoSEQ multiplex PCR was the method, and the copy in TCRdb shows in-frame clones only, minus some. The sample table sets out about 9,600 clones. Per germline, CDR1 SGHTA and CDR2 FQGNSA. This CDR3 region has 15 residues. The coding DNA is unavailable. This sequence was found in a donor aged 2-30 years with juvenile idiopathic arthritis. The V and J genes are TRBV7-2 and TRBJ2-7. The sequencing sample was made of Treg cells from blood. This sample's subset: remaining (HLA-DR-negative) circulating blood Treg cells. CDR3 protein: CASSLVAGQRGEQYF.